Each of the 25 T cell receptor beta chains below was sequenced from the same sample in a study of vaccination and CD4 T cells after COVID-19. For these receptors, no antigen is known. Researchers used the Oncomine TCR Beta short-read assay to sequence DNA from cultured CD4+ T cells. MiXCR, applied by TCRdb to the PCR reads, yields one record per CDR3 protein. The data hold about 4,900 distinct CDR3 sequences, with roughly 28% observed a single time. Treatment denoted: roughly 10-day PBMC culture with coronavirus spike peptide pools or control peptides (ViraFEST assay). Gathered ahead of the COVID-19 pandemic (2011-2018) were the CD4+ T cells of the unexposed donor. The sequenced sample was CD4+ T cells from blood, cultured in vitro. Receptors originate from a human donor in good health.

The CDR3 reads CASSLDDTEAFF. CDR3 DNA sequence: TGTGCCAGCAGCTTAGACGACACTGAAGCTTTCTTT. This sequence joins TRBV7-9 and TRBJ1-1; the D is unclear. The CDR3 covers 12 residues. Germline CDR1 reads SEHNR; CDR2 reads FQNEAQ (reference sequence). V lost 1 base and J 3 bases, leaving 3 bases between the germline ends.

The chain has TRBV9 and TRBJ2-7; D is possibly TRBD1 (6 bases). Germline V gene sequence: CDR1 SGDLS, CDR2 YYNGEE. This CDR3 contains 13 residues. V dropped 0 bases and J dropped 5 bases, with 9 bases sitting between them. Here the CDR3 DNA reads TGTGCCAGCAGCGTAGTACCAGGGGACGAGCAGTACTTC. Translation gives CASSVVPGDEQYF. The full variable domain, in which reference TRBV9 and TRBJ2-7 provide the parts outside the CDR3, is DSGVTQTPKHLITATGQRVTLRCSPRSGDLSVYWYQQSLDQGLQFLIQYYNGEERAKGNILERFSAQQFPDLHSELNLSSLELGDSALYFCASSVVPGDEQYFGPGTRLTVT.

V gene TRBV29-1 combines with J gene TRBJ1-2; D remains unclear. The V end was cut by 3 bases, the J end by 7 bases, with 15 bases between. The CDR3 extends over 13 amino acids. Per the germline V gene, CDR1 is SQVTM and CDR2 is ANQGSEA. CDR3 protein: CSVDGSSNSGYTF. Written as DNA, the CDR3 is TGCAGCGTTGATGGGTCGTCAAATTCTGGCTACACCTTC.

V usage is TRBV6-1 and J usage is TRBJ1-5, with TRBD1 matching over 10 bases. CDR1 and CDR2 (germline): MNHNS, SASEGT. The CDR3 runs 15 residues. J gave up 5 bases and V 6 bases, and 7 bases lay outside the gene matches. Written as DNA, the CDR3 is TGTGCCAGCAGCGCAGGACAGGGGGTGGATCAGCCCCAGCATTTT. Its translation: CASSAGQGVDQPQHF.

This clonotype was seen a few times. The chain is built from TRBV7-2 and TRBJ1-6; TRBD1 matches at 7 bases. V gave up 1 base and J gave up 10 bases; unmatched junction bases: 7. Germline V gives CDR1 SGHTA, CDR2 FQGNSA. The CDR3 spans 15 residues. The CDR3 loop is CASSLVRTGGSPLHF. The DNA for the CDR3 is TGTGCCAGCAGCTTAGTTAGGACAGGCGGGTCACCCCTCCACTTT.

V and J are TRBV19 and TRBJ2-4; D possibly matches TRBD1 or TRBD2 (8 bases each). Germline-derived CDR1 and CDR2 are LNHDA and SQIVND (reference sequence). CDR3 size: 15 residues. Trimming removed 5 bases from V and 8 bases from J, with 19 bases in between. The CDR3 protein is CASSRGGTGGDIQYF. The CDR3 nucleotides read TGTGCCAGTAGTCGGGGGGGGACAGGAGGGGACATTCAGTACTTC.

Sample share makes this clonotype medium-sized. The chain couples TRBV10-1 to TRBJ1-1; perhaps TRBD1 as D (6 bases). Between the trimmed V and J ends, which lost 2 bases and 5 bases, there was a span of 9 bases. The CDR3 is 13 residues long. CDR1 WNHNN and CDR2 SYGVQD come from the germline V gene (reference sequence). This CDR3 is CASSETGLTEAFF. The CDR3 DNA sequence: TGCGCCAGCAGTGAGACAGGGCTTACTGAAGCTTTCTTT.

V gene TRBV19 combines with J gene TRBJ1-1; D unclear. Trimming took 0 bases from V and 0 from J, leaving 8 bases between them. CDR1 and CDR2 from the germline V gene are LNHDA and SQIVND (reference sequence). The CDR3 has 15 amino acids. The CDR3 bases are TGTGCCAGTAGTATAGATGGTTCTATGAACACTGAAGCTTTCTTT. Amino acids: CASSIDGSMNTEAFF.

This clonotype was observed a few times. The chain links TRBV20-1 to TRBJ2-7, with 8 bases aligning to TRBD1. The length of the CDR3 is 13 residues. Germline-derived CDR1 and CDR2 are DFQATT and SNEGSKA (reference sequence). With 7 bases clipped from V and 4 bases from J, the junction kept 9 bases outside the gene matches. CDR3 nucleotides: TGCAGTGGTGTGGGGACAGGTGTATACGAGCAGTACTTC. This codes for CSGVGTGVYEQYF.

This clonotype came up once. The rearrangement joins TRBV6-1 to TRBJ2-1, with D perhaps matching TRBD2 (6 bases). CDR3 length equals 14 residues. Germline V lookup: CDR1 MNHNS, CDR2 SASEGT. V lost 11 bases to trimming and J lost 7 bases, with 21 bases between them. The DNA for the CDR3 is TGTGCCGCTCGAGGAGGGCAACGACGGAATGAGCAGTTCTTC. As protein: CAARGGQRRNEQFF.

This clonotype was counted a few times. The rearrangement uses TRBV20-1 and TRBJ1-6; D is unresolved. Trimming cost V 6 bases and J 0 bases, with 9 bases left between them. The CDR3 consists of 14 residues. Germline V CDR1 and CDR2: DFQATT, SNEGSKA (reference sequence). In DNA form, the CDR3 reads TGCAGTGCAAAGGATAACTCCTATAATTCACCCCTCCACTTT. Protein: CSAKDNSYNSPLHF.

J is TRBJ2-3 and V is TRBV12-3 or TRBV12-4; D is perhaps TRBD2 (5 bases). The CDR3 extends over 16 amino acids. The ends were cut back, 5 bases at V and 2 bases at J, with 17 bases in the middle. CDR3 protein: CASSPLGRRNTDTQYF. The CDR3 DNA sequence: TGTGCCAGCAGTCCCCTAGGACGGAGGAACACAGATACGCAGTATTTT.

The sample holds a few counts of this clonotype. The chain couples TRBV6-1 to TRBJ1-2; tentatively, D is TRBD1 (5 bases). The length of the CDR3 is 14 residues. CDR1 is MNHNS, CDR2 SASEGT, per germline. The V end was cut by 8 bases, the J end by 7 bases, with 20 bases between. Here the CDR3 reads CASGGDVQVGGYTF. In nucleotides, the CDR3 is TGTGCCAGCGGGGGGGACGTCCAAGTCGGTGGCTACACCTTC.

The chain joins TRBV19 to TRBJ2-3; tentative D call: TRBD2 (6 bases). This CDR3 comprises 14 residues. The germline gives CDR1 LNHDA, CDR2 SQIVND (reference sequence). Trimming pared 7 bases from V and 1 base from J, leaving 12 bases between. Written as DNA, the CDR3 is TGTGCCAGTATAGGCGGGGCAGGCACAGATACGCAGTATTTT. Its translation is CASIGGAGTDTQYF.

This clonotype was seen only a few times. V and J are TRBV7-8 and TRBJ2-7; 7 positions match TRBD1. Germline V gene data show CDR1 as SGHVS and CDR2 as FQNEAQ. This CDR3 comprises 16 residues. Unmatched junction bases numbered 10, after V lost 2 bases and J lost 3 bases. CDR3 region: CASSLIPGQKSYEQYF. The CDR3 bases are TGTGCCAGCAGCTTAATCCCGGGACAGAAGAGCTACGAGCAGTACTTC.

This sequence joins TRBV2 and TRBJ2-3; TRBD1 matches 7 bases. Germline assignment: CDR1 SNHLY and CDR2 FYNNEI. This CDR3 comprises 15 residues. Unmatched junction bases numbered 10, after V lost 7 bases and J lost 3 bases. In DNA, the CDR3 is TGTGCCAGCAAATTAGAGGGGGCCGGAACAGATACGCAGTATTTT. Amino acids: CASKLEGAGTDTQYF. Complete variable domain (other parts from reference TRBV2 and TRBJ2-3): EPEVTQTPSHQVTQMGQEVILRCVPISNHLYFYWYRQILGQKVEFLVSFYNNEISEKSEIFDDQFSVERPDGSNFTLKIRSTKLEDSAMYFCASKLEGAGTDTQYFGPGTRLTVL.

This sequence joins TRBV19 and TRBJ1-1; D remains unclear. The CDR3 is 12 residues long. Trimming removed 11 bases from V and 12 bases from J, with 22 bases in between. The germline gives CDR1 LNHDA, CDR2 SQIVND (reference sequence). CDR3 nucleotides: TGTGCCTCTATTACCCGACGGGGTGAGACTTTCTTT. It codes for CASITRRGETFF.

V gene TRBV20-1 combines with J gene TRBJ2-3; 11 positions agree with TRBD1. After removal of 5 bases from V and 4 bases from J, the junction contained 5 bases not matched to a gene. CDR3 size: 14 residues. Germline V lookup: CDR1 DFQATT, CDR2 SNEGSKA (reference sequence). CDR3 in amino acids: CSAPDRGRADTQYF. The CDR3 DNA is TGCAGTGCTCCGGACAGGGGGCGTGCAGATACGCAGTATTTT.

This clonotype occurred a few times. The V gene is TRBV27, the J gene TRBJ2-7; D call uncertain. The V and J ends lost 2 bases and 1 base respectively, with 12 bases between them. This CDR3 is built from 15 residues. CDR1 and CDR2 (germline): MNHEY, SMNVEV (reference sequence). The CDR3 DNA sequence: TGTGCCAGCAGTTTACAAGGAATCGGATCCTACGAGCAGTACTTC. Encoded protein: CASSLQGIGSYEQYF.

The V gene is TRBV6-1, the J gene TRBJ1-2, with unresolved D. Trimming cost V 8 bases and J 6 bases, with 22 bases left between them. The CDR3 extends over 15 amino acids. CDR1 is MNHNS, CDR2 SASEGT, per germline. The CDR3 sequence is CASVSLEAALNGYTF. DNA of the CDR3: TGTGCCAGCGTCTCATTGGAGGCTGCTCTCAATGGCTACACCTTC.

The CDR3 loop is CASSYKAKGAGYGYTF. In DNA form, the CDR3 reads TGTGCCAGCAGTTATAAGGCGAAGGGGGCTGGCTATGGCTACACCTTC. This sequence joins TRBV6-5 and TRBJ1-2; 7 bases match TRBD1. CDR1 MNHEY and CDR2 SVGAGI come from the germline V gene. The junction had 11 bases not matched to a gene; V was cut back by 3 bases and J by 4 bases. The length of the CDR3 is 16 residues.

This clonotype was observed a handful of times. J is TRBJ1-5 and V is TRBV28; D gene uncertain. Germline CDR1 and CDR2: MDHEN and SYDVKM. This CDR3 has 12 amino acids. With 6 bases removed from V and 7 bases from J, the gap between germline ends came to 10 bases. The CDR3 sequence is CASSPDGQPQHF. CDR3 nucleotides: TGTGCCAGCAGCCCGGACGGACAGCCCCAGCATTTT.

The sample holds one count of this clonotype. The CDR3, as DNA: TGTGCCAGTAGCCCACAGGCGGACACTGAAGCTTTCTTT. Amino acid sequence: CASSPQADTEAFF. The chain links TRBV19 to TRBJ1-1; D may be TRBD1 (5 bases). CDR3 length: 13 residues. V lost 6 bases, J lost 3 bases, and 11 bases lay in between. Germline V gives CDR1 LNHDA, CDR2 SQIVND (reference sequence).

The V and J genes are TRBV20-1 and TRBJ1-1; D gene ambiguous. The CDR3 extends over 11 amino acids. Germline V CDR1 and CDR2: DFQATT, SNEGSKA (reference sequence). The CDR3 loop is CSTTENTEAFF. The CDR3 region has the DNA TGCAGCACGACTGAGAACACTGAAGCTTTCTTT.

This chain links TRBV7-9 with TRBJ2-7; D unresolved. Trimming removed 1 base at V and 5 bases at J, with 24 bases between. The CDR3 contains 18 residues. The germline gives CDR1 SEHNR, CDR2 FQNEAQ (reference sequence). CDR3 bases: TGTGCCAGCAGCTTAGGCCTGCGGACCGTAGTCCCCTATCACGAGCAGTACTTC. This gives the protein CASSLGLRTVVPYHEQYF.